Listed below are T cell receptor beta chains from one sample, sequenced in a study of T cells after yellow fever vaccination. A single record per CDR3 protein comes from TCRdb applying MiXCR to the 5' RACE reads. The sample gives around 310,000 distinct CDR3 sequences, around 3.9% of which show up once; 24% is in the top ten. Sequencing was performed on PBMCs, taken 5 days after the yellow fever booster vaccination. The receptors stem from a man younger than 35 who received the YFV17D yellow fever vaccine. Both conserved end residues are trimmed from each CDR3. The size field is filled for only some rows; it gives once, few, many or a size class.

clone_size: .; v_call: TRBV5-1; j_call: TRBJ2-3; cdr3_aa: ASTSGTQGGTDTQY
clone_size: .; v_call: TRBV7-9; j_call: TRBJ2-2; cdr3_aa: ASSFGPGGNTGELF
clone_size: .; v_call: TRBV4-2; j_call: TRBJ1-5; cdr3_aa: ASSRQDGNQPQH
clone_size: .; v_call: TRBV4-1; j_call: TRBJ1-1; cdr3_aa: ASSEAGAGDTEAF
clone_size: few; v_call: TRBV5-1; j_call: TRBJ2-1; cdr3_aa: ASSSTGLNNEQF
clone_size: few; v_call: TRBV7-9; j_call: TRBJ1-6; cdr3_aa: ASSTGLNSPLH
clone_size: .; v_call: TRBV29-1; j_call: TRBJ2-1; cdr3_aa: SVVRASSYNEQF
clone_size: few; v_call: TRBV29-1; j_call: TRBJ2-3; cdr3_aa: GPRMADTQY
clone_size: many; v_call: TRBV12-3/TRBV12-4; j_call: TRBJ1-4; cdr3_aa: ASRTGGKLF
clone_size: .; v_call: TRBV5-1; j_call: TRBJ1-1; cdr3_aa: ASSVSPGAGNTEAF
clone_size: few; v_call: TRBV5-6; j_call: TRBJ2-3; cdr3_aa: ASSRPGDTQY
clone_size: .; v_call: TRBV7-7; j_call: TRBJ2-5; cdr3_aa: ASSLAGTISETQY
clone_size: few; v_call: TRBV7-9; j_call: TRBJ2-5; cdr3_aa: ASSLSGTELETQY
clone_size: few; v_call: TRBV6-6; j_call: TRBJ1-6; cdr3_aa: ASSWGGGGLFESPLH
clone_size: medium-sized; v_call: TRBV19; j_call: TRBJ2-1; cdr3_aa: ASSILTSEVNEQF
clone_size: few; v_call: TRBV7-2; j_call: TRBJ2-1; cdr3_aa: ASSPGTSGGAGHEQF
clone_size: few; v_call: TRBV6-5; j_call: TRBJ1-2; cdr3_aa: ASSYSGTVLYGYT
clone_size: many; v_call: TRBV11-2; j_call: TRBJ2-1; cdr3_aa: ASSLNEQF
clone_size: many; v_call: TRBV4-3; j_call: TRBJ1-6; cdr3_aa: ASSQEDYNSPLH
clone_size: .; v_call: TRBV4-1; j_call: TRBJ1-1; cdr3_aa: ASSQDPIEGIQTEAF
clone_size: many; v_call: TRBV7-2; j_call: TRBJ2-1; cdr3_aa: ASSRRNPGLAIEQF
clone_size: many; v_call: TRBV20-1; j_call: TRBJ1-2; cdr3_aa: SAQEDGTANYGYT
clone_size: few; v_call: TRBV19; j_call: TRBJ2-1; cdr3_aa: ASSLRTGYDEQF
clone_size: many; v_call: TRBV20-1; j_call: TRBJ2-3; cdr3_aa: SASLRLLTDTQY
clone_size: many; v_call: TRBV28; j_call: TRBJ2-5; cdr3_aa: ASRASGGSQETQY
clone_size: few; v_call: TRBV15; j_call: TRBJ2-1; cdr3_aa: ATSRRGGQGALFGRSNEQF
clone_size: few; v_call: TRBV6-2/TRBV6-3; j_call: TRBJ1-2; cdr3_aa: ASSLGTPSDGYT
clone_size: few; v_call: TRBV4-3; j_call: TRBJ1-1; cdr3_aa: ASSRRGGDEAF
clone_size: .; v_call: TRBV27; j_call: TRBJ1-1; cdr3_aa: ASSWTRAMNTEAF
clone_size: .; v_call: TRBV12-3/TRBV12-4; j_call: TRBJ1-4; cdr3_aa: ASTRQLGGAREKLF
clone_size: many; v_call: TRBV5-4; j_call: TRBJ2-7; cdr3_aa: ASSLDLSGGTYEQY
clone_size: .; v_call: TRBV19; j_call: TRBJ1-5; cdr3_aa: ASIEPGQGADQPQH
clone_size: .; v_call: TRBV6-2/TRBV6-3; j_call: TRBJ2-5; cdr3_aa: ASSHGDRIQETQY
clone_size: many; v_call: TRBV15; j_call: TRBJ2-1; cdr3_aa: ATSRDTIRGNEQF
clone_size: many; v_call: TRBV29-1; j_call: TRBJ1-2; cdr3_aa: SVGQGYGYT
clone_size: many; v_call: TRBV20-1; j_call: TRBJ1-1; cdr3_aa: RIRGLGTEAF
clone_size: .; v_call: TRBV5-1; j_call: TRBJ2-5; cdr3_aa: ASSYGDKETQY
clone_size: .; v_call: TRBV12-3/TRBV12-4; j_call: TRBJ2-3; cdr3_aa: ASILGTPLRGTQY
clone_size: many; v_call: TRBV12-3/TRBV12-4; j_call: TRBJ1-4; cdr3_aa: ASSSRGRTNEKLF
clone_size: many; v_call: TRBV5-6; j_call: TRBJ2-3; cdr3_aa: ASSPRGGSDTQY
clone_size: few; v_call: TRBV3-1; j_call: TRBJ2-1; cdr3_aa: ASSQDLRGGPMDEQF
clone_size: many; v_call: TRBV15; j_call: TRBJ2-1; cdr3_aa: ATSRDEGGDNEQF
clone_size: many; v_call: TRBV7-3; j_call: TRBJ2-3; cdr3_aa: ASSLWGLTDTQY
clone_size: many; v_call: TRBV18; j_call: TRBJ2-5; cdr3_aa: ASSPGPPAKTQY
clone_size: few; v_call: TRBV20-1; j_call: TRBJ1-1; cdr3_aa: SASGDRVPEAF
clone_size: many; v_call: TRBV7-2; j_call: TRBJ2-3; cdr3_aa: ASSLWGGYSTDTQY